Listed below are T cell receptor beta chains from one sample, sequenced in a study of blood T cell repertoires in COVID-19. Method: immunoSEQ multiplex PCR; TCRdb's copy keeps in-frame clones and lacks some. The table lists some 300,000 clones, roughly 86% of them singletons, with about 1% in the top ten. The specimen sequenced was PBMCs or T cells enriched from blood (not recorded which). These receptors were collected from a woman aged 25 to 39 who had recovered from COVID-19. The conserved cysteine and the conserved F or W are not part of the CDR3 here. The order of the fields is J gene, clone size, V gene, CDR3 protein. A row's size may be missing; if present it is once, few, many or a size class.

>TRBJ1-5|-|TRBV5-6
ASRNRYSNQPQH
>TRBJ1-1|-|TRBV18
ASSGQANTEAF
>TRBJ2-3|-|TRBV4-1
ASSQGGRAGLTDTQY
>TRBJ2-7|-|TRBV30
AWSPDRGVPQY
>TRBJ2-7|-|TRBV2
ASSPLTSGPYEQY
>TRBJ2-7|-|TRBV30
AWSEPSGRAKKGEQY
>TRBJ1-1|-|TRBV5-1
ASSFPGQGHLYSNTEAF
>TRBJ2-7|-|TRBV4-1
ASSQATGKGSYEQY
>TRBJ1-1|few|TRBV7-8
ASSLVASTEAF
>TRBJ2-2|-|TRBV10-3
AISLLGQLNTGELF
>TRBJ1-1|-|TRBV2
ASRIGGWAEAF
>TRBJ1-5|-|TRBV27
ASSSSPGGGNQPQH
>TRBJ2-5|-|TRBV6-5
ASSHSSGRGQETQY
>TRBJ1-6|-|TRBV4-3
ASSQEWATYSPLH
>TRBJ2-7|-|TRBV10-3
AISDLAGDYEQY
>TRBJ2-3|-|TRBV5-4
ASSLVGVGVDTQY
>TRBJ2-1|-|TRBV11-3
ASSLVSETNEQF
>TRBJ2-7|-|TRBV10-3
AISEQGARYEQY
>TRBJ2-7|-|TRBV28
ASSSPSRQY
>TRBJ2-7|-|TRBV11-2
AGSLGTSPHEQY
>TRBJ2-2|-|TRBV5-1
ASSLGGRNTGELF
>TRBJ1-1|-|TRBV15
ATSAQGWGTEAF
>TRBJ1-2|-|TRBV4-3
ASSQGSQGNYGYT
>TRBJ2-3|-|TRBV30
AWMIRGSGTGKGTQY
>TRBJ1-5|-|TRBV4-2
ASSRRQGTDQPQH
>TRBJ1-3|-|TRBV18
ASSRDRAGNTIY
>TRBJ2-5|-|TRBV19
ASTAGVGGETQY
>TRBJ2-7|-|TRBV27
ASSTGQGLLSYEQY
>TRBJ1-3|-|TRBV21-1
ASSTRDREGGNTIY
>TRBJ1-2|-|TRBV3-1/TRBV3-2
ASSPWTGGQGGYT
>TRBJ1-2|-|TRBV29-1
SVEGGGVGYYGYT
>TRBJ2-1|-|TRBV27
ASSLRWMDSSLGYNEQF
>TRBJ2-1|-|TRBV5-1
ASSLNRLSSGNEQF
>TRBJ1-3|once|TRBV5-1
ASSLAPLSGNTIY
>TRBJ1-2|-|TRBV5-1
ASSFKGIGDYGYT
>TRBJ2-5|-|TRBV19
ASSMGQGSPFSQY
>TRBJ1-1|once|TRBV23-1
ASSRQTTMNTEAF
>TRBJ1-6|-|TRBV6-2/TRBV6-3
ASSIQGNSPLH
>TRBJ1-5|-|TRBV25-1
ASSHNSNQPQH
>TRBJ2-1|-|TRBV7-9
ASSLPLAGAF
>TRBJ2-4|-|TRBV7-8
ASSFASNIQY
>TRBJ2-1|-|TRBV9
ASSPRVVSNEQF